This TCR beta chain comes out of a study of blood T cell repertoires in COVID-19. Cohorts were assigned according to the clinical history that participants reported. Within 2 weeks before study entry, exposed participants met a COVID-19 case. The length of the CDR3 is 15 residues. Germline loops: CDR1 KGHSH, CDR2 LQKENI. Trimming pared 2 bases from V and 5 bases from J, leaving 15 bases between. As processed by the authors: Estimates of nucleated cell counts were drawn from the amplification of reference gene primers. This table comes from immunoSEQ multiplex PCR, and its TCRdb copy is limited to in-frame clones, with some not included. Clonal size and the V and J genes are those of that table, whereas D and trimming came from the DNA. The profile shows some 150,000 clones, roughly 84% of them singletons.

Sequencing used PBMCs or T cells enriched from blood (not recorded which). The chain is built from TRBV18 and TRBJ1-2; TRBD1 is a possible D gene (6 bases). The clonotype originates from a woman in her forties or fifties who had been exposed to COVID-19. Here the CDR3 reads CASSPGHRVGYGYTF. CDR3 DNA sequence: TGTGCCAGCTCACCAGGGCACAGGGTAGGATATGGCTACACCTTC. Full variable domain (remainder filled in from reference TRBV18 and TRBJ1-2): NAGVMQNPRHLVRRRGQEARLRCSPMKGHSHVYWYRQLPEEGLKFMVYLQKENIIDESGMPKERFSAEFPKEGPSILRIQQVVRGDSAAYFCASSPGHRVGYGYTFGSGTRLTVV.